The present T cell receptor beta chain was sequenced within a study of identical twins. The V end lost 6 bases, the J end lost 0 bases, and 11 bases lay between the germline ends. This CDR3 contains 14 residues. Per germline, CDR1 DFQATT and CDR2 SNEGSKA (reference sequence). Everyone who donated was a healthy Caucasian. Findings and limits, study-wide: Insertions ran lower in abundant cord blood beta clonotypes, though not in memory repertoires.

TCRdb fed the 5' RACE reads into MiXCR, producing one record per CDR3 protein. The repertoire has about 530,000 distinct CDR3 sequences, approximately 20% of them found once; the top ten carry around 0.47%. On this clonotype: What it binds is unknown.

The same data also went into a second study, on yellow fever vaccine responses in identical twins.

The chain is built from TRBV20-1 and TRBJ2-2; D remains ambiguous. The sequenced sample was CD4+ T cells sorted from blood. The sequence derives from a woman aged 18-29 years in good health. The CDR3 loop is CSASVLANTGELFF. The CDR3, as DNA: TGCAGTGCGAGTGTATTAGCGAACACCGGGGAGCTGTTTTTT.